The T cell receptor beta chain described here comes from a study of T-cell memory formation after mild COVID-19. Background on the study: Largely donor-specific sequence clusters came from a couple of donors.

Unmatched junction bases numbered 9, after V lost 2 bases and J lost 6 bases. The germline CDR1 and CDR2 sequences are SGHRS and YFSETQ. The CDR3 extends over 15 amino acids. This clonotype was detected a few times. Via MiXCR, TCRdb re-called the 5' RACE reads, giving one row per CDR3 protein. The data contain more than 250,000 distinct CDR3 sequences, about a sixth of them singletons. Specimen: PBMCs or a T cell subset sorted from them (not recorded which). V gene TRBV5-1 combines with J gene TRBJ2-7, with 9 bases fitting TRBD1. The source of this sequence is a man in his late teens or twenties who had mild COVID-19 (a few samples of this study predate the infection). Cell type and time point are not known. CDR3: CASSFPGTGKGEQYF. CDR3 nucleotide sequence: TGCGCCAGCAGCTTCCCCGGGACAGGGAAGGGCGAGCAGTACTTC.